This T cell receptor (beta chain) is drawn from a study of cytotoxic CD8 clonotypes in ibrutinib-treated CLL. About the study: Response specimens were obtained following a median treatment duration of approximately 12 months, with a range of 6 to 36.

CDR1 is KGHSH and CDR2 is LQKENI in the germline V gene. The CDR3 spans 13 residues. V was clipped by 3 bases and J by 0 bases, with 5 bases between them. Study outcomes and limitations: The public clonotypes identified were infrequent and showed contraction or stability on treatment. Measured clonality at baseline was greater than in age-matched healthy donors and tracked with circulating CD8+ T-cell counts. Sustained-remission patients were sampled at different times than progressing patients were.

Worth noting for this clone: Its antigen is unknown.

Using immunoSEQ multiplex PCR, the repertoire was profiled, and TCRdb retains in-frame clones only, with some absent. The table has about 160,000 clones, more than 80% seen once; the top ten hold around 4.5%. The rearrangement links TRBV18 to TRBJ1-1; D may be TRBD1 (5 bases). The material sequenced was PBMCs, taken after 24 months of ibrutinib treatment. The TCR was taken from a human donor with chronic lymphocytic leukemia. DNA of the CDR3: TGTGCCAGCTCACCGACAGTGAACACTGAAGCTTTCTTT. It codes for CASSPTVNTEAFF.